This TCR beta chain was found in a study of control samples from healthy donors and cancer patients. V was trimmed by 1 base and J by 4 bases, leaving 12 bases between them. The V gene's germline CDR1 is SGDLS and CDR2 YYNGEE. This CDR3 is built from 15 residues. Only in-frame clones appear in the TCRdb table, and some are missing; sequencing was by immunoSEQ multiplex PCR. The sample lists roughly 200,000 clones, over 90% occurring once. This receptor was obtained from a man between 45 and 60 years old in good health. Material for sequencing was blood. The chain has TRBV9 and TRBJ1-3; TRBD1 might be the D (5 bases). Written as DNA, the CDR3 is TGTGCCAGCAGCGTAATCGGGGCTACCGGAAACACCATATATTTT. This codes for CASSVIGATGNTIYF.